This T cell receptor (beta chain) was retrieved from a study of OX40 agonist ivuxolimab in advanced cancers. Some background on the complete study: The costimulatory receptor OX40 (CD134) was targeted by ivuxolimab, a fully human IgG2 agonistic monoclonal antibody. The paper describes the monotherapy dose-escalation part (N ≈ 52 patients) of the phase I trial of ivuxolimab. Prior anti-PD-1, anti-PD-L1 or anti-CTLA-4 therapy was permitted, and checkpoint inhibitors had been received by about 36% of dose-escalation patients. Peripheral TCRbeta sequencing aimed to test whether ivuxolimab altered TCR sequence diversity and caused clonal T-cell expansion. In the dose-escalation cohort, approximately 82% of patients were male, and the mean age was around 65 years with a range of about 20 to 80. Of the 50 to 55 patients in dose escalation, about 20 had hepatocellular carcinoma, approximately 15 had melanoma, 9 had renal cell carcinoma and 9 had head and neck cancer. Intravenous ivuxolimab was administered to patients every 2 weeks at six dose levels: 0.01, 0.1, 0.3, 1.5, 3 and 10 mg/kg. Three dose-escalation patients achieved partial responses, one with hepatocellular carcinoma and two with cutaneous melanoma. The paper's findings and limits, for the study overall: Partial responders in the 0.1-3.0 mg/kg groups had among the lowest normalized peripheral clonal expansion, especially among CD8+ T cells. After ivuxolimab, expanded clones were on average more numerous among CD8+ T cells than among CD4+ T cells. At doses of 0.1 to 3.0 mg/kg, clonal expansion of both CD4+ and CD8+ blood T cells was observed from baseline to week 6. Which antigens the clonally expanded peripheral T cells were specific for was not determined. Low levels of normalized T-cell clonal expansion were also shown by some nonresponding patients.

To sequence the TCRbeta CDR3 region, genomic DNA was isolated from the sorted cells. The immunoSEQ Assay was used for sequencing of TCRbeta CDR3 regions. The immuneACCESS repertoire file appears here via TCRdb, limited to in-frame rearrangements. These files lack a portion of the clones; in checked studies, under half of the deficit traces to unresolved V genes, and the cause of the others is not known. This sample comprises about 77,000 clones, approximately 84% of them detected only once. About 4.9% of the sample is held by the ten biggest clonotypes. The trial excluded patients who had a history of autoimmune disease or who were on systemic immunosuppression. Peripheral blood for TCR sequencing was collected from all dose cohorts at baseline, on cycle 4 day 1, and on cycle 7 day 1. Samples came from an open-label, multicenter, first-in-human phase I dose-escalation trial of ivuxolimab. The trial enrolled adults with locally advanced or metastatic head and neck squamous cell, hepatocellular, melanoma or renal cell carcinoma. Before TCR sequencing, CD4+ T cells and CD8+ T cells from peripheral blood were sorted into separate populations.

Including cysteine and phenylalanine, the CDR3 has 19 amino acids. Only the CDR3 DNA stays, 57 bases, in frame from base 1. Germline trimming: 5 bases from V, 3 bases from J; junction bases outside gene matches: 18. As encoded in the germline V gene (reference sequence), CDR1 is MNHEY while CDR2 is SMNVEV. As concerns this clone: Its target antigen remains unknown. Qualities for individual bases were not recorded, and no much larger clone is one base off.

This receptor was obtained from an adult with an advanced solid tumor such as melanoma, head and neck, liver or kidney cancer. Material: CD4+ or CD8+ T cells sorted from blood, obtained in a trial of the OX40 agonist ivuxolimab. The sequence links TRBV27 to TRBJ2-7, with 11 bases matching TRBD1. The CDR3 region has the sequence CASSPPGQGGLSRDYEQYF. The DNA reads TGTGCCAGCAGTCCCCCGGGACAGGGGGGTCTAAGTCGGGACTACGAGCAGTACTTC.